Listed below are T cell receptor beta chains from one sample, sequenced in a study of T-cell reconstitution after alpha-beta-depleted transplantation in children. TCRdb used MiXCR to reprocess the PCR reads, holding one entry per CDR3 protein. The repertoire consists of hundreds of thousands of distinct CDR3 sequences, with roughly 17% occurring once and the leading ten covering about 41%. The sequencing used PBMCs, mostly from graft donor cells, collected 360 days after TCRalphabeta/CD19-depleted stem cell transplant. The receptors originated from a male patient under 10 years old who had a stem cell transplant for acute lymphoblastic leukemia, so the T cells may come from the graft donor. Both conserved end residues are part of each CDR3. The D gene is left open where the match is weak. Only part of the rows carry a size: once, few, many, or a class if the clone is expanded.

D gene	J gene	V gene	clone size	CDR3 protein	CDR3 DNA
.	TRBJ1-2	TRBV20-1	.	CSAREWQAIGGYTF	TGCAGTGCTAGAGAGTGGCAGGCAATCGGTGGCTACACCTTC
TRBD2	TRBJ2-5	TRBV5-5	few	CASSLGLAAQETQYF	TGTGCCAGCAGCCTCGGACTAGCGGCTCAAGAGACCCAGTACTTC
.	TRBJ2-5	TRBV11-2	.	CASSLVRGSGWGRQETQYF	TGTGCCAGCAGCTTAGTTCGGGGGTCAGGGTGGGGACGCCAAGAGACCCAGTACTTC
.	TRBJ1-6	TRBV28	.	CASSGVTSSYNSPLHF	TGTGCCAGCAGTGGGGTCACGAGCTCCTATAATTCACCCCTCCACTTT
.	TRBJ2-3	TRBV5-6	.	CASSFPRRGADTQYF	TGTGCCAGCAGCTTTCCCCGTAGGGGCGCAGATACGCAGTATTTT
.	TRBJ2-7	TRBV7-8	few	CASSLFNSQEAIEQYF	TGTGCCAGCAGCTTATTTAACTCTCAAGAAGCAATAGAGCAGTACTTC
.	TRBJ2-6	TRBV5-1	.	CASSFTGSSGANVLTF	TGCGCCAGCAGCTTCACCGGAAGCTCTGGGGCCAACGTCCTGACTTTC
.	TRBJ2-7	TRBV29-1	many	CSVAHFYEQYF	TGCAGCGTTGCCCATTTCTACGAGCAGTACTTC
.	TRBJ1-3	TRBV6-5	few	CASSKGRISGNTIYF	TGTGCCAGCAGCAAAGGCCGGATCTCTGGAAACACCATATATTTT
.	TRBJ2-3	TRBV4-1	.	CASSQVLLTSFTQYF	TGCGCCAGCAGCCAAGTCCTCCTTACTAGTTTTACGCAGTATTTT
.	TRBJ2-1	TRBV7-6	.	CASSSKRAPMNNEQFF	TGTGCCAGCAGCTCGAAGAGGGCCCCCATGAACAATGAGCAGTTCTTC
.	TRBJ1-2	TRBV20-1	few	CSAIRQGHSSNGYTF	TGCAGTGCTATACGTCAGGGTCATTCATCTAATGGCTACACCTTC
TRBD1	TRBJ2-2	TRBV11-1	few	CASTGDRGQNTGELFF	TGTGCCAGCACCGGGGACAGGGGGCAGAATACCGGGGAGCTGTTTTTT
.	TRBJ2-7	TRBV4-3	few	CASSQGYGASSYEQYF	TGCGCCAGCAGCCAAGGTTATGGGGCGAGCTCCTACGAGCAGTACTTC
TRBD2	TRBJ2-3	TRBV20-1	.	CSSTGLAGEGTDTQYF	TGCAGTTCAACAGGACTAGCGGGAGAGGGCACAGATACGCAGTATTTT
.	TRBJ2-1	TRBV24-1	many	CATSDAGTGSYNEQFF	TGTGCCACCAGTGATGCCGGGACCGGCTCCTACAATGAGCAGTTCTTC
.	TRBJ1-1	TRBV28	once	CASNLGGLLPNTEAFF	TGTGCCAGCAACCTGGGGGGCCTTTTGCCGAACACTGAAGCTTTCTTT
.	TRBJ2-1	TRBV21-1	many	CASSKGCGTSGRFNEQFF	TGTGCCAGCAGCAAAGGATGCGGGACTAGCGGGAGATTTAATGAGCAGTTCTTC
TRBD1	TRBJ1-2	TRBV6-2/TRBV6-3	.	CASSHRGATYGYTF	TGTGCCAGCAGTCACAGGGGAGCAACCTATGGCTACACCTTC
.	TRBJ2-7	TRBV4-1	.	CASMDSSYEQYF	TGCGCCAGCATGGACAGCTCCTACGAGCAGTACTTC
TRBD1	TRBJ2-7	TRBV5-1	many	CASRWDRGPYEQYF	TGCGCCAGCAGGTGGGACAGGGGTCCCTACGAGCAGTACTTC
.	TRBJ1-1	TRBV28	few	CASSLNVRGRHTEAFF	TGTGCCAGCAGTTTAAACGTAAGGGGAAGGCACACTGAAGCTTTCTTT
.	TRBJ1-1	TRBV7-9	many	CASSFGTANTEAFF	TGTGCCAGCAGCTTTGGGACGGCCAACACTGAAGCTTTCTTT
TRBD2	TRBJ2-1	TRBV5-1	.	CASSLGGLAGVPSYNEQFF	TGCGCCAGCAGCTTGGGGGGACTAGCGGGAGTCCCTTCCTACAATGAGCAGTTCTTC
.	TRBJ1-5	TRBV28	.	CASSLIVQGTQPQHF	TGTGCCAGCAGTTTAATCGTCCAGGGGACGCAGCCCCAGCATTTT
.	TRBJ2-2	TRBV24-1	.	CATSPSLLTGELFF	TGTGCCACCAGTCCTAGCTTGCTGACCGGGGAGCTGTTTTTT
.	TRBJ2-5	TRBV7-2	.	CASSPGPIPETQYF	TGTGCCAGCAGCCCGGGACCGATCCCAGAGACCCAGTACTTC
TRBD2	TRBJ2-7	TRBV29-1	.	CSVGGSGSSYEQYF	TGCAGCGTTGGGGGTAGCGGGAGTTCCTACGAGCAGTACTTC
.	TRBJ2-1	TRBV7-2	.	CASSLGWSPHNEQFF	TGTGCCAGCAGCTTAGGCTGGAGTCCTCACAATGAGCAGTTCTTC
TRBD2	TRBJ2-1	TRBV6-2/TRBV6-3	few	CASSYDPTSGSRYNEQFF	TGTGCCAGCAGTTACGACCCTACTAGCGGGAGTAGGTACAATGAGCAGTTCTTC
TRBD1	TRBJ2-7	TRBV5-6	.	CASSPGQARPGFYEQYF	TGTGCCAGCAGCCCCGGACAGGCCCGACCGGGTTTTTACGAGCAGTACTTC
TRBD2	TRBJ2-1	TRBV11-2	.	CASSFPDSASGRISYNEQFF	TGTGCCAGCAGCTTCCCAGACAGCGCTAGCGGGAGGATCTCCTACAATGAGCAGTTCTTC
.	TRBJ2-5	TRBV20-1	few	CSARGWGAKETQYF	TGCAGTGCTAGAGGTTGGGGGGCGAAGGAGACCCAGTACTTC
TRBD1	TRBJ2-7	TRBV10-3	.	CAISEPTKPSDRGPYEQYF	TGTGCCATCAGTGAGCCTACCAAACCCTCGGACAGGGGACCCTACGAGCAGTACTTC
.	TRBJ2-5	TRBV28	few	CASRWGGTETQYF	TGTGCCAGCAGATGGGGCGGGACAGAGACCCAGTACTTC
.	TRBJ2-1	TRBV5-1	many	CASSFSNLPNEQFF	TGCGCCAGCAGCTTTTCTAACCTCCCCAATGAGCAGTTCTTC
TRBD2	TRBJ2-1	TRBV4-2	few	CASSPNPGTSGTYNEQFF	TGTGCCAGCAGCCCTAACCCCGGGACTAGCGGGACCTACAATGAGCAGTTCTTC
.	TRBJ2-7	TRBV5-1	.	CASSLVSSSYEQYF	TGCGCCAGCAGCTTGGTATCTAGCTCCTACGAGCAGTACTTC